This T cell receptor (beta chain) is drawn from a study of cytomegalovirus exposure and HLA in healthy donors. Trimming removed 4 bases from V and 0 bases from J, with 13 bases in between. CDR3 length: 16 amino acids. The germline CDR1 and CDR2 sequences are SGHVS and FQNEAQ. 60 Vbeta and 13 Jbeta primers were used in PCR. Produced via immunoSEQ multiplex PCR; TCRdb's table is partial and in-frame only. The sample lists about 150,000 clones, 65% to 85% seen once, with roughly 4.3% in the top ten. The chain joins TRBV7-8 to TRBJ2-1; D is possibly TRBD2 (6 bases). Source material: PBMCs. The sequence was collected from a male donor in good health and CMV-seronegative. Here the CDR3 DNA reads TGTGCCAGCAGCTGGGGACTCCTGAGCTCCTACAATGAGCAGTTCTTC. This encodes CASSWGLLSSYNEQFF.